The rows below give T cell receptor beta chains drawn from one sample of a study of blood T cell repertoires in COVID-19. The data were produced by immunoSEQ multiplex PCR, yet TCRdb's version contains in-frame clones alone and is incomplete. The sample has about 260,000 clones, 80% to 90% seen once; the top ten hold 2.5% to 4%. Sequenced: PBMCs or T cells enriched from blood (not recorded which). The receptors originated from a woman aged 35 to 49 who had been exposed to COVID-19. The CDR3 runs from the conserved cysteine through the conserved F or W. Fields, in order: CDR3 protein, CDR3 DNA, CDR3 length, clone size, J gene, V gene, D gene. D genes are given only for firm matches. Rows may omit the clone size; those that give it use once, few, many or a size class.

CASSSSGNSYNEQFF | TGTGCCAGCAGCTCTAGCGGGAATTCCTACAATGAGCAGTTCTTC | 15 | - | TRBJ2-1 | TRBV11-2 | TRBD2
CASSLQLRYTGELFF | TGTGCCAGCAGCCTACAACTAAGATACACCGGGGAGCTGTTTTTT | 15 | - | TRBJ2-2 | TRBV7-9 | -
CASTGFGEAFF | TGTGCCAGCACAGGGTTCGGTGAAGCTTTCTTT | 11 | - | TRBJ1-1 | TRBV12-3/TRBV12-4 | -
CASSYGGQSSGNTIYF | TGTGCCAGCAGTTACGGGGGACAGAGCTCTGGAAACACCATATATTTT | 16 | - | TRBJ1-3 | TRBV6-6 | TRBD1
CASSLTAGAGGYTF | TGTGCCAGCAGTTTAACGGCGGGGGCAGGGGGCTACACCTTC | 14 | - | TRBJ1-2 | TRBV28 | -
CASSLPGGGYTF | TGTGCCAGCAGTTTACCCGGGGGTGGCTACACCTTC | 12 | once | TRBJ1-2 | TRBV27 | -
CASSPTGQINQPQHF | TGTGCCAGCAGCCCTACGGGACAGATTAATCAGCCCCAGCATTTT | 15 | - | TRBJ1-5 | TRBV5-8 | TRBD1
CASSWGTAEAFF | TGTGCCAGCAGCTGGGGCACCGCTGAAGCTTTCTTT | 12 | few | TRBJ1-1 | TRBV5-6 | -
CASSLGEGAGTDTQYF | TGTGCCAGCAGCTTGGGGGAGGGAGCTGGCACAGATACGCAGTATTTT | 16 | - | TRBJ2-3 | TRBV5-1 | TRBD2
CASTVGEEPPKNNEQFF | TGTGCCAGCACCGTGGGGGAGGAACCCCCAAAAAACAATGAGCAGTTCTTC | 17 | - | TRBJ2-1 | TRBV5-8 | -
CASSQDPRAREETQYF | TGTGCCAGCAGCCAAGATCCCCGAGCGAGGGAAGAGACCCAGTACTTC | 16 | - | TRBJ2-5 | TRBV3-1/TRBV3-2 | -
CASSSTDGTGNTEAFF | TGTGCCAGCAGCTCAACCGACGGGACAGGGAACACTGAAGCTTTCTTT | 16 | - | TRBJ1-1 | TRBV5-1 | TRBD1
CARLLQFF | TGTGCCAGACTCCTCCAGTTCTTC | 8 | - | TRBJ2-1 | TRBV7-3 | -
CASAARDNSYEQYF | TGTGCCAGCGCCGCCCGGGACAACTCCTACGAGCAGTACTTC | 14 | - | TRBJ2-7 | TRBV13 | -
CASSPGTVSYNEQFF | TGTGCCAGCAGCCCCGGGACAGTCTCCTACAATGAGCAGTTCTTC | 15 | once | TRBJ2-1 | TRBV27 | TRBD1
CASSPGTGAFF | TGTGCCAGCAGCCCGGGGACAGGGGCGTTCTTC | 11 | - | TRBJ2-1 | TRBV3-1/TRBV3-2 | TRBD1
CASSLRDRGNNQPQHF | TGTGCCAGCAGCTTGCGGGACAGGGGAAACAATCAGCCCCAGCATTTT | 16 | - | TRBJ1-5 | TRBV5-6 | TRBD1
CASSLQRSITTNEKLFF | TGTGCCAGCAGCTTACAGCGGTCGATAACAACTAATGAAAAACTGTTTTTT | 17 | few | TRBJ1-4 | TRBV7-2 | -
CAISLTGESNTGELFF | TGTGCCATCAGTCTGACAGGAGAATCGAACACCGGGGAGCTGTTTTTT | 16 | - | TRBJ2-2 | TRBV10-3 | -
CSAIDRASYNSPLHF | TGCAGTGCTATTGACAGGGCCTCCTATAATTCACCCCTCCACTTT | 15 | - | TRBJ1-6 | TRBV20-1 | TRBD1
CASSQVSSGGASEQFF | TGTGCCAGCAGCCAAGTGTCTAGCGGGGGGGCCTCTGAGCAGTTCTTC | 16 | - | TRBJ2-1 | TRBV3-1/TRBV3-2 | TRBD2
CSVDRRPYGYTF | TGCAGCGTCGACAGGCGACCCTATGGCTACACCTTC | 12 | once | TRBJ1-2 | TRBV29-1 | -
CASSVDFAYEQYF | TGTGCCAGCAGCGTGGACTTCGCCTACGAGCAGTACTTC | 13 | - | TRBJ2-7 | TRBV5-5 | -
CASSPFSGASYEQYF | TGTGCCAGCAGTCCTTTTAGCGGAGCCTCCTACGAGCAGTACTTC | 15 | - | TRBJ2-7 | TRBV6-5 | -
CSVDRGASTEAFF | TGCAGCGTTGATCGGGGGGCGAGTACTGAAGCTTTCTTT | 13 | - | TRBJ1-1 | TRBV29-1 | -
CASSYSSGGEYEQYF | TGTGCCAGCAGTTACTCGAGCGGGGGGGAATACGAGCAGTACTTC | 15 | - | TRBJ2-7 | TRBV6-5 | TRBD2
CASSLLKTASGANVLTF | TGTGCCAGCAGCTTATTAAAGACAGCCTCTGGGGCCAACGTCCTGACTTTC | 17 | once | TRBJ2-6 | TRBV7-9 | -
CASSLRGSGGDTQYF | TGTGCCAGCAGTCTCCGCGGTAGCGGGGGGGATACGCAGTATTTT | 15 | - | TRBJ2-3 | TRBV6-2/TRBV6-3 | TRBD2